Shown below are 27 T cell receptor beta chains from a single sample sequenced in a study of human T cells and chemical hapten exposure. Time point denoted: patch test 3, about 24 weeks after DPC sensitization. This sample's treatment: therapeutic diphenylcyclopropenone sensitization with weekly scalp DPC. Each CDR3 protein gets one entry after TCRdb re-called the RACE reads with MiXCR. The sample has 150,000 to 200,000 distinct CDR3 sequences; about 25% are singletons. The sequences come from whole blood, collected in connection with sensitization to the hapten diphenylcyclopropenone (DPC). These receptor sequences come from a middle-aged woman with alopecia areata. Some clones in this sample may be carry-over from other donors' samples.

The V gene is TRBV27, the J gene TRBJ2-6; 8 bases are shared with TRBD1. Germline V CDR1 and CDR2: MNHEY, SMNVEV (reference sequence). Germline trimming cut 6 bases from V and 2 bases from J; bases unmatched to any gene: 3. The length of the CDR3 is 15 residues. For the CDR3, the DNA is TGTGCCAGCAGCCGACAGGGGACTGGGGCCAACGTCCTGACTTTC. It codes for CASSRQGTGANVLTF.

In its sample, this clonotype was seen a few times. The CDR3 protein is CASSNDYEQYF. CDR3 nucleotides: TGTGCCAGCAGTAATGACTACGAGCAGTACTTC. V usage is TRBV28 and J usage is TRBJ2-7; D is undetermined. Germline CDR1 MDHEN, CDR2 SYDVKM. The CDR3 runs 11 residues. V dropped 5 bases and J dropped 3 bases, with 5 bases sitting between them.

Only a few counts were recorded for this clonotype. The chain uses TRBV5-4 and TRBJ2-5, with D maybe TRBD2 (6 bases). Trimming took off 0 bases at V and 5 bases at J, with 11 bases between the two ends. The CDR3 length is 14 residues. In germline, CDR1 is SGHNT, CDR2 YYREEE (reference sequence). The CDR3 nucleotides are TGTGCCAGCAGCTTGGCGGGAGCTGGGGAGACCCAGTACTTC. It is translated as CASSLAGAGETQYF.

This chain connects TRBV9 to TRBJ2-3, with D possibly being TRBD1 (5 bases). The length of the CDR3 is 15 residues. Deletions cut 2 bases from V and 4 bases from J, with 14 bases between. CDR1 and CDR2 from the germline V gene are SGDLS and YYNGEE. In DNA, the CDR3 is TGTGCCAGCAGCGTTGGGGCTATTCTCGCAGATACGCAGTATTTT. Protein product: CASSVGAILADTQYF.

This clonotype came up many times. The chain couples TRBV6-5 to TRBJ1-2; D ambiguous. This CDR3 contains 12 residues. Germline-derived CDR1 and CDR2 are MNHEY and SVGAGI. V was trimmed by 4 bases and J by 8 bases, leaving 11 bases between them. CDR3 nucleotide sequence: TGTGCCAGCAGTTTTAGAGGTTCCGGCTACACCTTC. Protein product: CASSFRGSGYTF.

The chain links TRBV20-1 to TRBJ1-3; no clear D gene. The CDR3 spans 11 residues. V was trimmed by 6 bases and J by 0 bases, leaving 3 bases between them. Germline lookup yields CDR1 DFQATT and CDR2 SNEGSKA (reference sequence). CDR3 loop: CSAFSGNTIYF. As DNA, the CDR3 is TGCAGTGCCTTCTCTGGAAACACCATATATTTT.

The table lists this clonotype with many counts. The genes are TRBV7-2 and TRBJ2-2; no reliable D call. Germline assignment: CDR1 SGHTA and CDR2 FQGNSA. This CDR3 comprises 12 residues. Trimming took off 5 bases at V and 3 bases at J, with 4 bases between the two ends. In DNA form, the CDR3 reads TGTGCCAGCAGCGAATACACCGGGGAGCTGTTTTTT. It codes for CASSEYTGELFF.

The CDR3 spells CASSRQSADEQYF. CDR3 in DNA: TGTGCCAGCAGCCGCCAAAGTGCCGACGAGCAGTACTTC. This chain joins TRBV4-2 and TRBJ2-7, with no clear D. CDR1 and CDR2 from the germline V gene are LGHNA and YNFKEQ. The CDR3 has 13 residues. Trimming removed 4 bases at V and 5 bases at J, with 12 bases between.

The V gene is TRBV28, the J gene TRBJ2-7, with 7 bases identical to TRBD2. Germline V gene data show CDR1 as MDHEN and CDR2 as SYDVKM. The CDR3 spans 15 residues. With 5 bases clipped from V and 6 bases from J, the junction kept 13 bases outside the gene matches. CDR3 DNA: TGTGCCAGCAGTAGTAGCGAGGCGGGAGAGGGCGAGCAGTACTTC. Translating it yields CASSSSEAGEGEQYF.

This clonotype was recorded a few times. The rearrangement joins TRBV25-1 to TRBJ2-7; no reliable D call. Trimming cost V 0 bases and J 3 bases, with 12 bases left between them. The CDR3 is 15 residues long. CDR1 is MGHDK and CDR2 is SYGVNS in the germline V gene. The CDR3 sequence is CASSEYGRLDYEQYF. The CDR3 DNA sequence: TGTGCCAGCAGTGAATATGGCAGATTAGACTACGAGCAGTACTTC.

Regarding this clonotype: The junction shows a germline mismatch at one end, possibly a read error. The chain links TRBV5-6 to TRBJ2-1; possible D gene TRBD2, 6 bases. The CDR3 covers 15 residues. Germline V gene sequence: CDR1 SGHDT, CDR2 YYEEEE. DNA for the CDR3: TGTGTCAGCAGCTGGGGCCCAGGGACTTCCGATGAGCAGTTCTTC. This codes for CVSSWGPGTSDEQFF.

This clonotype has just one count. The chain employs TRBV7-2 and TRBJ1-2; D is possibly TRBD1 (5 bases). The V gene's germline CDR1 is SGHTA and CDR2 FQGNSA. The ends were cut back, 5 bases at V and 6 bases at J, with 13 bases in the middle. The CDR3 has 13 amino acids. This CDR3 is CASSPTWGDGYTF. The DNA of the CDR3 is TGTGCCAGCAGCCCAACATGGGGCGATGGCTACACCTTC.

This clonotype has just a few counts. The rearrangement uses TRBV7-2 and TRBJ2-7, with TRBD1 identical over 10 bases. The CDR3 length is 16 residues. The V gene's germline CDR1 is SGHTA and CDR2 FQGNSA. The trim removed 1 base at V and 3 bases at J, leaving 6 bases unmatched. The CDR3 reads CASSLGPGTGVYEQYF. The CDR3 DNA sequence: TGTGCCAGCAGCTTAGGTCCCGGGACAGGGGTCTACGAGCAGTACTTC.

The rearrangement uses TRBV6-5 and TRBJ1-5, with no clear D. The germline V gene encodes CDR1 MNHEY and CDR2 SVGAGI. V was clipped by 0 bases and J by 7 bases, with 4 bases between them. This CDR3 comprises 12 residues. For the CDR3, the DNA is TGTGCCAGCAGTTACTCGGGGCAGCCCCAGCATTTT. Its protein product is CASSYSGQPQHF.

This clonotype showed up just a few times. The rearrangement links TRBV7-2 to TRBJ2-5, with 12 bases aligning to TRBD1. V trimming: 5 bases; J trimming: 4 bases; junction bases outside the gene matches: 5. CDR3 size: 15 residues. Germline V gene sequence: CDR1 SGHTA, CDR2 FQGNSA. The CDR3 sequence: CASSQGQGARETQYF. CDR3 nucleotide sequence: TGTGCCAGCAGCCAGGGACAGGGGGCGCGAGAGACCCAGTACTTC.

This chain links TRBV20-1 with TRBJ2-7; 8 nucleotides agree with TRBD1. V was clipped by 4 bases and J by 0 bases; unmatched bases: 2. CDR3 length equals 13 residues. Germline V gives CDR1 DFQATT, CDR2 SNEGSKA (reference sequence). As DNA, the CDR3 is TGCAGTGCTAAAACAGGGGGCTCCTACGAGCAGTACTTC. It yields the protein CSAKTGGSYEQYF.

This clonotype was counted between two and nine times. The chain has TRBV7-3 and TRBJ2-5; D possibly corresponds to TRBD1 (5 bases). V lost 5 bases and J lost 2, with 12 bases in between. CDR3 length: 14 residues. The germline V gene has CDR1 SGHTA and CDR2 FQGTGA. This CDR3 reads CASSKGSGQETQYF. The CDR3 nucleotides read TGTGCCAGCAGCAAAGGGTCAGGGCAAGAGACCCAGTACTTC.

The CDR3 region has the DNA TGTGCCAGCAGCACACGACAGGGCAACTCACCCCTCCACTTT. Protein sequence: CASSTRQGNSPLHF. The V and J genes are TRBV7-8 and TRBJ1-6; 7 bases are shared with TRBD1. This CDR3 is 14 amino acids long. Germline values: CDR1 SGHVS, CDR2 FQNEAQ. V lost 5 bases to trimming and J lost 10 bases; unmatched junction nucleotides: 8. The whole variable domain, filled in from reference TRBV7-8 and TRBJ1-6, reads GAGVSQSPRYKVAKRGQDVALRCDPISGHVSLFWYQQALGQGPEFLTYFQNEAQLDKSGLPSDRFFAERPEGSVSTLKIQRTQQEDSAVYLCASSTRQGNSPLHFGNGTRLTVT.

The chain has TRBV7-9 and TRBJ1-5; no firm D call. Between the trimmed V and J ends, which lost 2 bases and 2 bases, there was a span of 10 bases. The length of the CDR3 is 15 residues. Germline assignment: CDR1 SEHNR and CDR2 FQNEAQ (reference sequence). Here the CDR3 reads CASSLTNVGNQPQHF. As DNA, the CDR3 is TGTGCCAGCAGCTTAACAAATGTGGGCAATCAGCCCCAGCATTTT. The full variable domain, rest sourced from reference TRBV7-9 and TRBJ1-5, is DTGVSQNPRHKITKRGQNVTFRCDPISEHNRLYWYRQTLGQGPEFLTYFQNEAQLEKSRLLSDRFSAERPKGSFSTLEIQRTEQGDSAMYLCASSLTNVGNQPQHFGDGTRLSIL.

The chain uses TRBV20-1 and TRBJ1-4; D is possibly TRBD1 (5 bases). The CDR3 covers 15 residues. The ends were cut back, 0 bases at V and 0 bases at J, with 8 bases in the middle. Germline V gene sequence: CDR1 DFQATT, CDR2 SNEGSKA (reference sequence). The CDR3 sequence: CSAREWGPTNEKLFF. The CDR3 DNA is TGCAGTGCTAGAGAGTGGGGCCCAACTAATGAAAAACTGTTTTTT.

The chain joins TRBV5-1 to TRBJ1-2; D ambiguous. V gave up 0 bases and J gave up 2 bases, with 5 bases separating them. CDR1 and CDR2 from the germline V gene are SGHRS and YFSETQ. The length of the CDR3 is 13 residues. The CDR3 sequence is CASSLESNYGYTF. CDR3 nucleotides: TGCGCCAGCAGCTTGGAGTCGAACTATGGCTACACCTTC. The variable domain in full, completed from reference TRBV5-1 and TRBJ1-2, reads KAGVTQTPRYLIKTRGQQVTLSCSPISGHRSVSWYQQTPGQGLQFLFEYFSETQRNKGNFPGRFSGRQFSNSRSEMNVSTLELGDSALYLCASSLESNYGYTFGSGTRLTVV.

V is TRBV20-1 and J is TRBJ2-7; TRBD2 is a possible D gene (5 bases). The V end lost 3 bases, the J end lost 2 bases, and 8 bases lay between the germline ends. Germline CDR1 DFQATT, CDR2 SNEGSKA (reference sequence). The CDR3 extends over 12 amino acids. DNA of the CDR3: TGCAGTGCTAGCCCGGAGGCCTACGAGCAGTACTTC. Its translation is CSASPEAYEQYF.

The chain recombines TRBV29-1 with TRBJ2-1, with a tentative D call TRBD2 (5 bases). Germline CDR1 is SQVTM and CDR2 is ANQGSEA. V was shortened by 3 bases and J by 6 bases, with 9 bases between the two germline ends. The CDR3 sequence is 12 residues long. CDR3 sequence (DNA): TGCAGCGTTGAGAGGGCTTCCAATGAGCAGTTCTTC. Its translation is CSVERASNEQFF.

This clonotype turned up a few times. The CDR3 DNA reads as TGTGCCAGCAGCGCGATGGGACAGTCAAATGGCTACACCTTC. It is translated as CASSAMGQSNGYTF. The chain uses TRBV7-2 and TRBJ1-2; 7 bases map to TRBD1. The CDR3 is made up of 14 amino acids. V was pared by 5 bases and J by 6 bases, with 9 bases of the junction left unmatched. The germline V gene has CDR1 SGHTA and CDR2 FQGNSA.

V and J are TRBV20-1 and TRBJ2-1; possible D gene TRBD1, 7 bases. V gave up 0 bases and J gave up 0 bases, with 18 bases separating them. This CDR3 spans 18 amino acids. Per germline, CDR1 DFQATT and CDR2 SNEGSKA (reference sequence). The CDR3 loop reads CSARERRGQPSSYNEQFF. Written as DNA, the CDR3 is TGCAGTGCTAGAGAAAGGAGGGGACAGCCGAGCTCCTACAATGAGCAGTTCTTC.

J is TRBJ1-2 and V is TRBV20-1; D gene ambiguous. This CDR3 is 12 amino acids long. Germline CDR1 DFQATT, CDR2 SNEGSKA (reference sequence). Trimming stripped 1 base from V and 4 bases from J, with 7 bases between. In DNA, the CDR3 is TGCAGTGCTAGAGGCGGAATCTATGGCTACACCTTC. Protein product: CSARGGIYGYTF.

This clonotype was seen a few times. The rearrangement joins TRBV2 to TRBJ1-3; possible D gene TRBD1, 6 bases. The germline CDR1 and CDR2 sequences are SNHLY and FYNNEI. V lost 1 base and J 10 bases, leaving 8 bases between the germline ends. This CDR3 contains 12 residues. Written as DNA, the CDR3 is TGTGCCAGCAGTGAAGGGGGGCGGACCATATATTTT. Translating gives CASSEGGRTIYF. The full variable domain, in which reference TRBV2 and TRBJ1-3 provide the parts outside the CDR3, is EPEVTQTPSHQVTQMGQEVILRCVPISNHLYFYWYRQILGQKVEFLVSFYNNEISEKSEIFDDQFSVERPDGSNFTLKIRSTKLEDSAMYFCASSEGGRTIYFGEGSWLTVV.